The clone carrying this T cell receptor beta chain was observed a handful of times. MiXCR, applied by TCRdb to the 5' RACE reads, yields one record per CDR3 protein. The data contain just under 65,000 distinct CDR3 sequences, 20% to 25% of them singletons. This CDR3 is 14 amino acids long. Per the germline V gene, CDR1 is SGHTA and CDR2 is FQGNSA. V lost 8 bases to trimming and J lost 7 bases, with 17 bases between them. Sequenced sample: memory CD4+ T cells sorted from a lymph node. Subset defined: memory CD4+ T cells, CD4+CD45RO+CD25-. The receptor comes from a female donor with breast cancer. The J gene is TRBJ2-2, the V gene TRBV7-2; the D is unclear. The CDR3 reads CASSFRLLGGELFF. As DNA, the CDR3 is TGTGCCAGCTCCTTCCGACTCTTGGGCGGGGAGCTGTTTTTT.